Following are 12 T cell receptor beta chains from one sample sequenced in a study of long-term antiretroviral therapy in people with HIV. Version v3.0 of the immunoSEQ assay was performed at survey level. Profiling relied on immunoSEQ multiplex PCR, and the TCRdb table lists in-frame clones only, not all of them. The sample records about 40,000 clones, around 85% being singletons. The input for sequencing was unsorted PBMCs, taken 3.1 years after starting antiretroviral therapy. These receptors were taken from a woman aged 45-59 years with HIV.

The chain has TRBV5-1 and TRBJ2-7, with D tentatively TRBD2 (6 bases). In germline, CDR1 is SGHRS, CDR2 YFSETQ. The CDR3 covers 13 residues. Between the trimmed V and J ends, which lost 2 bases and 5 bases, there was a span of 11 bases. This CDR3 is CASSFGGLDEQYF. CDR3 DNA: TGCGCCAGCAGCTTTGGGGGACTCGACGAGCAGTACTTC.

This clone was seen once. The chain couples TRBV10-3 to TRBJ2-3; 8 positions match TRBD2. V lost 4 bases to trimming and J lost 5 bases; unmatched junction nucleotides: 5. From germline, CDR1 is ENHRY and CDR2 SYGVKD. This CDR3 is built from 14 residues. Here the CDR3 DNA reads TGTGCCATCAGTGCCTCGGGGGGGCGAGATACGCAGTATTTT. It is translated as CAISASGGRDTQYF.

V and J are TRBV7-8 and TRBJ2-5, with TRBD2 matching over 7 bases. The V gene's germline CDR1 is SGHVS and CDR2 FQNEAQ. Unmatched junction bases numbered 14, after V lost 2 bases and J lost 2 bases. The CDR3 has 18 residues. The CDR3 region is CASSLPTVTSALQETQYF. The CDR3 DNA reads TGTGCCAGCAGCTTACCAACAGTAACTAGCGCGCTGCAAGAGACCCAGTACTTC.

V and J are TRBV5-1 and TRBJ2-3, with TRBD2 matching 8 bases. The trim removed 0 bases at V and 4 bases at J, leaving 10 bases unmatched. Germline V gene sequence: CDR1 SGHRS, CDR2 YFSETQ. CDR3 length equals 17 residues. CDR3 in DNA: TGCGCCAGCAGCTTGGCCCTTCGGGGGGGGGCCGCAGATACGCAGTATTTT. This gives the protein CASSLALRGGAADTQYF.

The rearrangement uses TRBV6-6 and TRBJ2-5; D is perhaps TRBD1 or TRBD2 (5 bases each). Trimming shortened V by 2 bases and J by 5 bases, and 9 bases separated the two germline ends. Germline V gene lookup returns CDR1 MNHNY and CDR2 SVGAGI (reference sequence). The CDR3 is 13 amino acids. CDR3 nucleotide sequence: TGTGCCAGCAGTTACAGGTGGGGGGAGACCCAGTACTTC. This encodes CASSYRWGETQYF.

V gene TRBV6-6 combines with J gene TRBJ2-4; the match to TRBD2 covers 14 bases. The CDR3 totals 16 residues. V shed 6 bases, J shed 5 bases, and the junction held 6 bases outside the gene matches. Germline values: CDR1 MNHNY, CDR2 SVGAGI (reference sequence). This CDR3 reads CASRTTSGGAENIQYF. The CDR3 nucleotides read TGTGCCAGCAGAACGACTAGCGGGGGGGCGGAAAACATTCAGTACTTC.

This clone appeared once. This sequence joins TRBV7-3 and TRBJ2-2; 9 bases agree with TRBD1. Looked up from germline, CDR1 is SGHTA and CDR2 is FQGTGA. V was pared by 5 bases and J by 0 bases, with 4 bases of the junction left unmatched. The CDR3 sequence is 16 residues long. The CDR3 is CASSPRQGANTGELFF. In nucleotides, the CDR3 is TGTGCCAGCAGCCCCCGACAGGGGGCGAACACCGGGGAGCTGTTTTTT.

The V and J genes are TRBV5-1 and TRBJ2-7; D is possibly TRBD1 (5 bases). Deletions cut 0 bases from V and 0 bases from J, with 10 bases between. This CDR3 has 15 residues. From germline, CDR1 is SGHRS and CDR2 YFSETQ. The CDR3 is CASSLERGSSYEQYF. DNA of the CDR3: TGCGCCAGCAGCTTGGAAAGGGGCAGCTCCTACGAGCAGTACTTC.

There are a few counts of this clone. The CDR3 nucleotides are TGTGCCAGCAGCTTGCATCAGAAGGGGGCAAGTTCACCCCTCCACTTT. It translates to CASSLHQKGASSPLHF. The J gene is TRBJ1-6, the V gene TRBV7-9, with 7 nucleotides matching TRBD1. Germline values: CDR1 SEHNR, CDR2 FQNEAQ (reference sequence). The V segment lost 3 bases and the J segment 9 bases; nucleotides outside the gene matches: 11. The CDR3 sequence is 16 residues long.

This clone was recorded once. The rearrangement joins TRBV19 to TRBJ1-1; maybe TRBD1 (5 bases). This CDR3 comprises 15 residues. Looked up from germline, CDR1 is LNHDA and CDR2 is SQIVND (reference sequence). Trimming left V 5 bases short and J 0 bases short, with 13 bases between. This CDR3 reads CASSFRDGLNTEAFF. The CDR3 DNA sequence: TGTGCCAGTAGTTTCCGGGACGGCCTGAACACTGAAGCTTTCTTT. The full variable domain, completed using reference TRBV19 and TRBJ1-1, is DGGITQSPKYLFRKEGQNVTLSCEQNLNHDAMYWYRQDPGQGLRLIYYSQIVNDFQKGDIAEGYSVSREKKESFPLTVTSAQKNPTAFYLCASSFRDGLNTEAFFGQGTRLTVV.

The J gene is TRBJ2-5, the V gene TRBV4-1; TRBD2 matches at 10 bases. Germline CDR1 MGHRA, CDR2 YSYEKL. CDR3 size: 21 residues. V lost 3 bases and J lost 2; bases outside the gene matches: 21. The CDR3 reads CASSHPTRAIGASGGQETQYF. The CDR3 coding sequence is TGCGCCAGCAGCCACCCCACCCGTGCTATCGGGGCTAGCGGGGGACAAGAGACCCAGTACTTC.

The CDR3 DNA follows: TGCGCCAGCAGCCAAGGGGACAAGCAAGAGACCCAGTACTTC. This sequence encodes CASSQGDKQETQYF. This chain links TRBV4-1 with TRBJ2-5; maybe TRBD1 (6 bases). CDR1 is MGHRA, CDR2 YSYEKL, per germline. Trimming removed 1 base from V and 2 bases from J, with 8 bases in between. The CDR3 contains 14 residues.